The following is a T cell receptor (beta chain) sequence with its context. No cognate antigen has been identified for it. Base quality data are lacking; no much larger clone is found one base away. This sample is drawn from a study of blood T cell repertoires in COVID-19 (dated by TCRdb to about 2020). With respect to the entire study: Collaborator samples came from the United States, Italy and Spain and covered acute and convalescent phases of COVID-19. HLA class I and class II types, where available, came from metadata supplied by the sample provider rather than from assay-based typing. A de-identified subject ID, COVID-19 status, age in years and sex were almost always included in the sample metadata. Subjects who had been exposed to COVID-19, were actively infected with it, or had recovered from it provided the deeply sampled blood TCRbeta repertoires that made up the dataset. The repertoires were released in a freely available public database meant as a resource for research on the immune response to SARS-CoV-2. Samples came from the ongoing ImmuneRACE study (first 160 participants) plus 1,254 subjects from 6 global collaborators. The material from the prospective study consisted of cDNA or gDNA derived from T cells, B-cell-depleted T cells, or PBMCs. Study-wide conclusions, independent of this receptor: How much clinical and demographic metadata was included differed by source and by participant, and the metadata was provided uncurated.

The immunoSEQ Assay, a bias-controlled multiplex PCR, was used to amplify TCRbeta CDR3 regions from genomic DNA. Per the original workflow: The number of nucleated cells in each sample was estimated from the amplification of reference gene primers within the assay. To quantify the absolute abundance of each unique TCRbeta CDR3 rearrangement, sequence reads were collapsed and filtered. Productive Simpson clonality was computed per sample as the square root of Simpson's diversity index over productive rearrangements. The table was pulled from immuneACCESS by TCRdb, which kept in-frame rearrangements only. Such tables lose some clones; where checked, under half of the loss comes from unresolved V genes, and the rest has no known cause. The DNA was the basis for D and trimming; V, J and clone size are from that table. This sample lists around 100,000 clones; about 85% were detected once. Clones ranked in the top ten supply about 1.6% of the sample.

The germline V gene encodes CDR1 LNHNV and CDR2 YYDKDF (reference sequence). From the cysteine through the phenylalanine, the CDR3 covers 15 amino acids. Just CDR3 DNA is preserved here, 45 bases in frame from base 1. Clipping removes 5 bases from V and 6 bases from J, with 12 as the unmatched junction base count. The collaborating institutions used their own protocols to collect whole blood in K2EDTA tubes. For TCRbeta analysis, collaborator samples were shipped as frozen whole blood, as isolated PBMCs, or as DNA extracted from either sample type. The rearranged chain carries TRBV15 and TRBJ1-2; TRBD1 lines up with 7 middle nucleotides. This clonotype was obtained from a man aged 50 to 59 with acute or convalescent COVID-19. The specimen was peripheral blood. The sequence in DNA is TGTGCCACCAGCCGGCCGGGACAGCCCATTCATGGCTACACCTTC. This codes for CATSRPGQPIHGYTF.